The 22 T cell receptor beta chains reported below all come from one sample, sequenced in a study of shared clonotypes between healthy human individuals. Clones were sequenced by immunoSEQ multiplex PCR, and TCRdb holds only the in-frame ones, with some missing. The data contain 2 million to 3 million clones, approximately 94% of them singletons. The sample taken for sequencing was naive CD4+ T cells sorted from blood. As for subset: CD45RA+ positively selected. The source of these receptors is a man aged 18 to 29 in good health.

The CDR3 DNA follows: TGTGCCAGCAGTTACTCGGTGACAGGGCCTAACTATGGCTACACCTTC. Translating it yields CASSYSVTGPNYGYTF. The genes are TRBV6-5 and TRBJ1-2; 7 bases fit TRBD1. V shed 0 bases and J 0 bases; nucleotides not matched to a gene: 4. Germline V gene data show CDR1 as MNHEY and CDR2 as SVGAGI. This CDR3 is 16 amino acids long.

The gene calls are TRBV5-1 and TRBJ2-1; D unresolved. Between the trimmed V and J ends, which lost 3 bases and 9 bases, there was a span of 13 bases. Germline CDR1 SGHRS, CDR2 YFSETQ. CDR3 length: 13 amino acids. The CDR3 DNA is TGCGCCAGCAGCTATACGAGTGATACTGAGCAGTTCTTC. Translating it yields CASSYTSDTEQFF.

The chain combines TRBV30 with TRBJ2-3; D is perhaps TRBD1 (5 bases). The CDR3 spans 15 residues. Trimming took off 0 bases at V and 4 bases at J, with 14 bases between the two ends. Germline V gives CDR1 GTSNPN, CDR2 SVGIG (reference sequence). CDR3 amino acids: CAWSVRASHSDTQYF. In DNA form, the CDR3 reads TGTGCCTGGAGTGTCAGGGCTAGTCATTCAGATACGCAGTATTTT.

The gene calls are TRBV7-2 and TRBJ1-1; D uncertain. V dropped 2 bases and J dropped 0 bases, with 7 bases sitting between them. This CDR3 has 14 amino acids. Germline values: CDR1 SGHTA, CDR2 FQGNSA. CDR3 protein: CASSLRRMNTEAFF. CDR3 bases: TGTGCCAGCAGCTTACGACGTATGAACACTGAAGCTTTCTTT.

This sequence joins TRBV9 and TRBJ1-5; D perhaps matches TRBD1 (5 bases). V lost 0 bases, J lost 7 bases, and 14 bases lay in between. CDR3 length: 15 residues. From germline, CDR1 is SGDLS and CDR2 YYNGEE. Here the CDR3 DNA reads TGTGCCAGCAGCGTAGATGGGTTGTGGGGCCAGCCCCAGCATTTT. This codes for CASSVDGLWGQPQHF.

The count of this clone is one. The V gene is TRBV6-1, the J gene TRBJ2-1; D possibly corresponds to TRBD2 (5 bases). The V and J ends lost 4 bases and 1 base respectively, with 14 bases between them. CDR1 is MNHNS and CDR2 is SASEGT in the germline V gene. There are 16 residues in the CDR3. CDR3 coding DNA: TGTGCCAGCAGTGTGCTGGGCGGGCAATCCTACAATGAGCAGTTCTTC. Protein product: CASSVLGGQSYNEQFF.

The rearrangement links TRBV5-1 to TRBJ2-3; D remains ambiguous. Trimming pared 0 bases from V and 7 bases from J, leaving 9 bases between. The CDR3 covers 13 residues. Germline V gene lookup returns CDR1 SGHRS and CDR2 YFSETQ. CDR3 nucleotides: TGCGCCAGCAGCTTGGAAGAATGGAATACGCAGTATTTT. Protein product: CASSLEEWNTQYF.

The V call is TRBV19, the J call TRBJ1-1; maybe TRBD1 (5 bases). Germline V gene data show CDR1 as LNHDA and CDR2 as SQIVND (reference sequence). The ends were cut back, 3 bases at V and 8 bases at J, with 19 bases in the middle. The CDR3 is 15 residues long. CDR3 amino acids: CASSMEGRGRGEAFF. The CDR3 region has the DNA TGTGCCAGTAGTATGGAAGGGCGGGGCAGAGGGGAAGCTTTCTTT.

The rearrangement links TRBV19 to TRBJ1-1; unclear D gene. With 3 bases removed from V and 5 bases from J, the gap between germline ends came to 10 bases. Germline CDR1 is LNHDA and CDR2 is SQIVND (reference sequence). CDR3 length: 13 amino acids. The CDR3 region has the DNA TGTGCCAGTAGTATCCCCAGCGAAACTGAAGCTTTCTTT. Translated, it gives CASSIPSETEAFF.

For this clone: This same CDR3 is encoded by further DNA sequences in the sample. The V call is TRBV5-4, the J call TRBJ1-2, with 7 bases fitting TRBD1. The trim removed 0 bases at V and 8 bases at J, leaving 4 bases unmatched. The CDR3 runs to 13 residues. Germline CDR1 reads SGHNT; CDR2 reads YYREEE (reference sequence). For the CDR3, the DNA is TGTGCCAGCAGCTTGGACAGGGGAGGCGGCTACACCTTC. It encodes CASSLDRGGGYTF.

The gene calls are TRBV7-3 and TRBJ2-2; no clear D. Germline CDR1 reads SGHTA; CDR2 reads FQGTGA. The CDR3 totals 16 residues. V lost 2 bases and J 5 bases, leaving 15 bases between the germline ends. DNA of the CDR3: TGTGCCAGCAGCTTATCCTCCCCGGCTTATACCGGGGAGCTGTTTTTT. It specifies CASSLSSPAYTGELFF. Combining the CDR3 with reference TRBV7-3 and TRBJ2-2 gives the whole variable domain GAGVSQTPSNKVTEKGKYVELRCDPISGHTALYWYRQSLGQGPEFLIYFQGTGAADDSGLPNDRFFAVRPEGSVSTLKIQRTERGDSAVYLCASSLSSPAYTGELFFGEGSRLTVL.

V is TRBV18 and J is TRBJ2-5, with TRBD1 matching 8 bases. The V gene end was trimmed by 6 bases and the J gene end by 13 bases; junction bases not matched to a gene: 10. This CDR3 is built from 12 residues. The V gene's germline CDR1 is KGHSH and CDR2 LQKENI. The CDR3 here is CASSPSRDRWYF. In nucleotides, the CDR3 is TGTGCCAGCTCTCCAAGCCGGGACAGGTGGTACTTC.

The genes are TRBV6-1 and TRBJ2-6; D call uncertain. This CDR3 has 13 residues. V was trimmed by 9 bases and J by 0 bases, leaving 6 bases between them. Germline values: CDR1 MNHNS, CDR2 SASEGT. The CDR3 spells CARAISGANVLTF. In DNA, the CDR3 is TGTGCCAGAGCCATCTCTGGGGCCAACGTCCTGACTTTC.

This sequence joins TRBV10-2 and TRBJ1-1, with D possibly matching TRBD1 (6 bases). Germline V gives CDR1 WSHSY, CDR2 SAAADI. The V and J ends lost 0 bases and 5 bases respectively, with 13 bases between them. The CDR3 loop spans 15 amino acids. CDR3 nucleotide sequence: TGCGCCAGCAGTGAGTCGGGTCCGGGACAAACTGAAGCTTTCTTT. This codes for CASSESGPGQTEAFF.

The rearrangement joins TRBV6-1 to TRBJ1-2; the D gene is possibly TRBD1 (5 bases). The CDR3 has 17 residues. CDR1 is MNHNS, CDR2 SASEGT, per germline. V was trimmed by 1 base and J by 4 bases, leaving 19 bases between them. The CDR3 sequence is CASSEVWSPGVSYGYTF. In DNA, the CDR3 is TGTGCCAGCAGTGAAGTATGGTCACCGGGGGTTAGCTATGGCTACACCTTC.

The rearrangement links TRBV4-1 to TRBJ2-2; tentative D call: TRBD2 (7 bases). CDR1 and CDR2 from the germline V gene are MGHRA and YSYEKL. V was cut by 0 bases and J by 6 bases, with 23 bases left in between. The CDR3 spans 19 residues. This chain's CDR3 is CASSQDTRARGGAAGELFF. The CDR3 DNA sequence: TGCGCCAGCAGCCAAGATACTAGGGCGAGGGGGGGCGCGGCCGGGGAGCTGTTTTTT.

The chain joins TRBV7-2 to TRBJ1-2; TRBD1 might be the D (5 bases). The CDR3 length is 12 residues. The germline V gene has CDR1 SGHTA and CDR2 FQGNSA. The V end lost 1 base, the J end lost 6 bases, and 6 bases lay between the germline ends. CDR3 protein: CASSLGQNGYTF. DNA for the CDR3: TGTGCCAGCAGCTTAGGACAGAATGGCTACACCTTC. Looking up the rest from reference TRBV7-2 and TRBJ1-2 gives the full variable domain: GAGVSQSPSNKVTEKGKDVELRCDPISGHTALYWYRQSLGQGLEFLIYFQGNSAPDKSGLPSDRFSAERTGGSVSTLTIQRTQQEDSAVYLCASSLGQNGYTFGSGTRLTVV.

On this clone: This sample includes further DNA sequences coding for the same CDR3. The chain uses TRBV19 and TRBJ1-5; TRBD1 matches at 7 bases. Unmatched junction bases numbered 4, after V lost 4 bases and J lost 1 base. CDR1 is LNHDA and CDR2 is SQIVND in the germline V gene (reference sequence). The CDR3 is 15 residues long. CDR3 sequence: CASSTGTASNQPQHF. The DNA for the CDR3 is TGTGCCAGTAGTACAGGGACAGCAAGCAATCAGCCCCAGCATTTT.

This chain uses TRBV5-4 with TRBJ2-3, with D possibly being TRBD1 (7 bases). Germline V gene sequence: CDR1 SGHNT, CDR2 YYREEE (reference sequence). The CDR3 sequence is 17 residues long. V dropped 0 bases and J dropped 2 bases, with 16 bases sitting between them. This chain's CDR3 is CASSLGQGGRNTDTQYF. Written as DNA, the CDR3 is TGTGCCAGCAGCTTGGGACAGGGAGGCCGAAACACAGATACGCAGTATTTT.

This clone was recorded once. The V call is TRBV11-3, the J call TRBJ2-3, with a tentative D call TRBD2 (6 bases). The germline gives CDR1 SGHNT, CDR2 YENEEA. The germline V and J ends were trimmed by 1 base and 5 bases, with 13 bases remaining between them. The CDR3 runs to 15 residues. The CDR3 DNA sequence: TGTGCCAGCAGCTTAGCGGGGGAAAAAGGAGATACGCAGTATTTT. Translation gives CASSLAGEKGDTQYF.

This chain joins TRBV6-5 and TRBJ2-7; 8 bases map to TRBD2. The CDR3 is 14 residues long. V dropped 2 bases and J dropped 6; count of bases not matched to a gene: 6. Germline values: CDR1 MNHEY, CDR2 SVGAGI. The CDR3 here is CASSYNPAGGEQYF. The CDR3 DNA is TGTGCCAGCAGTTACAACCCGGCGGGGGGCGAGCAGTACTTC.

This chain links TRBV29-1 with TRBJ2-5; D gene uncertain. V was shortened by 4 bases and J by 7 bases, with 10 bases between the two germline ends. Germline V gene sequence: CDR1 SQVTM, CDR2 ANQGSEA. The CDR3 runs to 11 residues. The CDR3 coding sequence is TGCAGCGTTGTCTTCTCAAGGACCCAGTACTTC. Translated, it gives CSVVFSRTQYF.